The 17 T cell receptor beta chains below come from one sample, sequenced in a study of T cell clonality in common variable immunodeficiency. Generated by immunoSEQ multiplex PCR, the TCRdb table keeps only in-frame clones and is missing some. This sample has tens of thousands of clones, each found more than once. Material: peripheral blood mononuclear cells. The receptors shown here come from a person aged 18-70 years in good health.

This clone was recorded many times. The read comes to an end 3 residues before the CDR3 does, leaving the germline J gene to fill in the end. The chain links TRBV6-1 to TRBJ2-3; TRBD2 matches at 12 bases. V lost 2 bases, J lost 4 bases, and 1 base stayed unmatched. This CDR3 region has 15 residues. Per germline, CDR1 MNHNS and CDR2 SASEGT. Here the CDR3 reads CASSELAGGSDTQYF. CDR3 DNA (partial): TGTGCCAGCAGTGAACTAGCGGGAGGGTCAGATACG.

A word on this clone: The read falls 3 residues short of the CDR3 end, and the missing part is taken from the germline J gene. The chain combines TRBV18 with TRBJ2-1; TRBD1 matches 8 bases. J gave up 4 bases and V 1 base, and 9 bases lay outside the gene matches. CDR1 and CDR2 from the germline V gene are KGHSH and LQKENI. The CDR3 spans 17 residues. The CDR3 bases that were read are TGTGCCAGCTCACCACGACAGGGGAGAGGGGGTTACAATGAG. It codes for CASSPRQGRGGYNE. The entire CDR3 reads CASSPRQGRGGYNEQFF.

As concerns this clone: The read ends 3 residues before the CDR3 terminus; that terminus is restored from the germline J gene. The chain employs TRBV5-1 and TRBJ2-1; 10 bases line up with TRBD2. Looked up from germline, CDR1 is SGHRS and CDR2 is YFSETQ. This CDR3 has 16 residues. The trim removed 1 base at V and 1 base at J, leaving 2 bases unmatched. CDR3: CASSLLGLASYNEQFF. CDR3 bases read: TGCGCCAGCAGCTTGTTGGGACTAGCGTCCTACAATGAG.

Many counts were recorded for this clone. This CDR3 reads CASSLSPGADTQYF. Partial CDR3 DNA: TGTGCCAGCAGCCTATCCCCAGGGGCAGATACG. This chain joins TRBV28 and TRBJ2-3; D is possibly TRBD1 (6 bases). The observed sequence ends 3 residues before the CDR3 terminus, with the missing tail filled in from the germline J gene. The CDR3 is 14 residues long. CDR1 is MDHEN, CDR2 SYDVKM, per germline. V was cut by 6 bases and J by 4 bases, with 14 bases left in between.

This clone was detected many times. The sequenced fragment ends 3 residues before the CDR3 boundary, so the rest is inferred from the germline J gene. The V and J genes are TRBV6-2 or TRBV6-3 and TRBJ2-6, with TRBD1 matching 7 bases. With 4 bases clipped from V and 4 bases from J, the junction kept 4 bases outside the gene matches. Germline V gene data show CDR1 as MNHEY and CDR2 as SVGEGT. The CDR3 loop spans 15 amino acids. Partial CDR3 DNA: TGTGCCAGCAGTTTGACAGGGTCCGGGGCCAACGTC. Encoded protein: CASSLTGSGANV. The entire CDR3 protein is CASSLTGSGANVLTF.

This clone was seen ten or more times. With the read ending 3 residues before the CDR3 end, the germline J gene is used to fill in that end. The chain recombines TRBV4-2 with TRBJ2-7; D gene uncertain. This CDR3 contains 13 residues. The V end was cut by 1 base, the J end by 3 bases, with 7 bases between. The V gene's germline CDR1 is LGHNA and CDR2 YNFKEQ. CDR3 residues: CASSQGVYYEQYF. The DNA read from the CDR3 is TGTGCCAGCAGCCAAGGAGTCTACTACGAG.

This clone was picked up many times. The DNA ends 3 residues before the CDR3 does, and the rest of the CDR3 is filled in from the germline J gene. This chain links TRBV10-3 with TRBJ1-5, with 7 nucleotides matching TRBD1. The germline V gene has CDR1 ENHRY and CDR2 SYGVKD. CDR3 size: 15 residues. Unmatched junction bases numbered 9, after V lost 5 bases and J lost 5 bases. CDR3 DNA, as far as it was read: TGTGCCATCAGTCCGACAGGGAGTACCGATCAGCCC. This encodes CAISPTGSTDQP. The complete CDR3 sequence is CAISPTGSTDQPQHF.

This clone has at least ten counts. The CDR3 here is CASGFRLIGYTF. The CDR3 bases that were read are TGTGCTAGTGGTTTTCGGTTGATAGGC. The chain recombines TRBV12-5 with TRBJ1-2; D is unclear. The DNA ends 3 residues before the CDR3 does, and the rest of the CDR3 is filled in from the germline J gene. This CDR3 spans 12 amino acids. CDR1 and CDR2 (germline): LGHNT, FRNRAP.

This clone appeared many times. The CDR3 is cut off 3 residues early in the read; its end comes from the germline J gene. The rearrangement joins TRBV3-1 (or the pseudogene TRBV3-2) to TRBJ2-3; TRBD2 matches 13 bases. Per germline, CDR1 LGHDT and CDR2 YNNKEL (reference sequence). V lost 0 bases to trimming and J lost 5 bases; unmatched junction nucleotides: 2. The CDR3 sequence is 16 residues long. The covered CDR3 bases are TGTGCCAGCAGCCAAGAGGGACTAGCGGGATTAGATACG. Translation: CASSQEGLAGLDT. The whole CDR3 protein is CASSQEGLAGLDTQYF.

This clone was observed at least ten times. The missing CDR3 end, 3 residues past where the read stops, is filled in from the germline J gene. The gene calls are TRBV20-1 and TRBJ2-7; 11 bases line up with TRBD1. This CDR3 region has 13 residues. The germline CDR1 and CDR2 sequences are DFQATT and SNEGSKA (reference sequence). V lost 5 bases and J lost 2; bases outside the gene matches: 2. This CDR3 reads CSAEGQGAYEQYF. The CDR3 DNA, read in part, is TGCAGTGCTGAGGGACAGGGGGCCTACGAG.

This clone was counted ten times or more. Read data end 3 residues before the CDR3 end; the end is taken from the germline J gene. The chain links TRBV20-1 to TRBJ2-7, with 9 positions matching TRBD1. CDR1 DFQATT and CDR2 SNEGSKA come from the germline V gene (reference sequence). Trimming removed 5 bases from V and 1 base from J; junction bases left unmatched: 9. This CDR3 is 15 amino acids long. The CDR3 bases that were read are TGCAGTGCTGGCCAGGCCGGGACAGGGTCCTACGAG. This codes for CSAGQAGTGSYE. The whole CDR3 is CSAGQAGTGSYEQYF.

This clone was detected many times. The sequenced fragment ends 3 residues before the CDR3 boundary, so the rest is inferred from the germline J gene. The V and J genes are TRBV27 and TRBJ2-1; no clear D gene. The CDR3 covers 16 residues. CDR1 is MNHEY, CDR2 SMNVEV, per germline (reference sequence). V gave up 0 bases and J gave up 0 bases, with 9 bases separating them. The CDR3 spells CASSLSLKGSYNEQFF. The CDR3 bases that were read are TGTGCCAGCAGTTTATCCTTGAAGGGCTCCTACAATGAG.

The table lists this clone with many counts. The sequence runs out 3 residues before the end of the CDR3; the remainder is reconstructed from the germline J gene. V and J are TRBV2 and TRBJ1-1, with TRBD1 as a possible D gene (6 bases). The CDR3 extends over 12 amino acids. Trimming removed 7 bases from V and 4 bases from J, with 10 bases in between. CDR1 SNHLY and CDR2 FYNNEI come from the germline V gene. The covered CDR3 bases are TGTGCCAGCATAGCAGGGGCCACTGAA. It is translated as CASIAGATE. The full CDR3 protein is CASIAGATEAFF.

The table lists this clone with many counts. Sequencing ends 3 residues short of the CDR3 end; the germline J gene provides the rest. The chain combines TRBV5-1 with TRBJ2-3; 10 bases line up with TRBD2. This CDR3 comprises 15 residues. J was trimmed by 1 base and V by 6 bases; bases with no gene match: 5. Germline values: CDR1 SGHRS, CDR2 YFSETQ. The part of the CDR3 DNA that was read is TGCGCCAGCACCCTAGCGGGAGTCGGCACAGATACG. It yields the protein CASTLAGVGTDT. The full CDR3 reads CASTLAGVGTDTQYF.

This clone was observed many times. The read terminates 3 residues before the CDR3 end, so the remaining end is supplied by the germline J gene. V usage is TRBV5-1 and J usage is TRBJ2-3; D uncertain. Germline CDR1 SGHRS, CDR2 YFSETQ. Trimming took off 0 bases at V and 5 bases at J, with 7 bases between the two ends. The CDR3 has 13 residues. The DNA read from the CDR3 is TGCGCCAGCAGCTTGGGACCAGGAGATACG. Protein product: CASSLGPGDT. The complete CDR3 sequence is CASSLGPGDTQYF.

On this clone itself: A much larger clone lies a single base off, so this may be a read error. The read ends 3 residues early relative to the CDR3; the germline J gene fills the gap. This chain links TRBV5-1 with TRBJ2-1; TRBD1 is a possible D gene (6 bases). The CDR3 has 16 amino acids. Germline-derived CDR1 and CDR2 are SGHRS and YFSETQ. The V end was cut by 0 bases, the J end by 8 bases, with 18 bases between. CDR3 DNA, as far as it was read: TGCGCCAGCAGCTTGGCTATCGGGGCAGGGGAATATGAG. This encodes CASSLAIGAGEYE. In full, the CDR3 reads CASSLAIGAGEYEQFF.

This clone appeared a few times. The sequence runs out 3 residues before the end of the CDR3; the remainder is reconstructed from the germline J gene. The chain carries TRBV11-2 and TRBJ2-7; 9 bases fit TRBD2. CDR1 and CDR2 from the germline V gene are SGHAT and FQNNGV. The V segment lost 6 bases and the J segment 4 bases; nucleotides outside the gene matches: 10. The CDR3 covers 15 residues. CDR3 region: CASSPTGLAGYEQYF. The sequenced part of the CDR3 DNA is TGTGCCAGCAGTCCTACGGGACTAGCCGGGTACGAG.